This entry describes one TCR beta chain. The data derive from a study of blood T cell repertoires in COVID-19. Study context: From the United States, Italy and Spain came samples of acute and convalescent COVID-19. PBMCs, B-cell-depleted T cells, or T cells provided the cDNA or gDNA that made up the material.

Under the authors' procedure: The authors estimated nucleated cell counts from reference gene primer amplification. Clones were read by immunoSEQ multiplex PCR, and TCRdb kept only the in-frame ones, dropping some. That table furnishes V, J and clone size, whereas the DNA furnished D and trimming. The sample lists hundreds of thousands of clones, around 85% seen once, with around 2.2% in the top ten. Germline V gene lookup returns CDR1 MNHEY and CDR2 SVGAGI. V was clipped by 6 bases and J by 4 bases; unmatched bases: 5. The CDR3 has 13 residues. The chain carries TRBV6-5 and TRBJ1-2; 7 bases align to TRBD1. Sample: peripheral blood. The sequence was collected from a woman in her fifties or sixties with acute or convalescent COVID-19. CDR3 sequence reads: CASRAGTAYGYTF. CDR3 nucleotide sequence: TGTGCCAGCAGAGCCGGGACAGCCTATGGCTACACCTTC.